Below, one TCR beta chain is given with its context. The antigen is not known. The sample belongs to a study of T cells in Graves' hyperthyroidism and ophthalmopathy. The overall study: Before any treatment, at initial diagnosis, peripheral blood was collected. Study-wide points: From stable hyperthyroidism, ophthalmopathy was separated by a 13 V-J model.

Extraction of PBMCs used roughly 9.6 ml of fresh peripheral blood. CDR3 length equals 15 residues. Trimming took 3 bases from V and 6 from J; bases not matched to a gene: 8. The germline V gene has CDR1 KGHSH and CDR2 LQKENI. Template material for amplifying TCR beta CDR3 regions consisted of RNA transcripts. HTBI primers drove first-round RT-PCR of the TCR CDR3. TCRdb re-analysed the multiplex PCR reads in MiXCR, keeping a single row per CDR3 protein. This repertoire shows about 600,000 distinct CDR3 sequences, approximately 15% found once; its top ten account for 7% to 9%. This clonotype was obtained from a young woman with Graves' ophthalmopathy. V and J are TRBV18 and TRBJ2-3, with 8 bases fitting TRBD2. The sample comprised blood. The CDR3 loop reads CASSPPREGPDTQYF. The CDR3 DNA reads as TGTGCCAGCTCACCCCCCCGGGAGGGCCCGGATACGCAGTATTTT.